What follows are 15 T cell receptor beta chains derived from one specimen sequenced in a study of CD8+ T cells in alopecia areata. Treatment here: oral pan-JAK inhibitor, 5-10 mg twice daily. The sequencing template was cDNA reverse transcribed from extracted RNA. The table came from immunoSEQ multiplex PCR; TCRdb's copy has only in-frame clones and leaves some out. The sample lists 160,000 or so clones; roughly 63% were seen once. Here the sequenced sample was CD4+ T cells sorted from blood, taken at approximately week 60, from a patient treated with tofacitinib. The receptor source for this set is a human donor with alopecia areata.

The chain couples TRBV2 to TRBJ2-1; TRBD1 might be the D (6 bases). Trimming removed 3 bases at V and 4 bases at J, with 7 bases between. Per the germline V gene, CDR1 is SNHLY and CDR2 is FYNNEI. This CDR3 contains 13 residues. This chain's CDR3 is CASSEDRYNEQFF. The CDR3 nucleotides read TGTGCCAGCAGTGAGGACAGATACAATGAGCAGTTCTTC.

This chain connects TRBV2 to TRBJ2-5; D may match TRBD1 or TRBD2 (5 bases each). CDR1 and CDR2 from the germline V gene are SNHLY and FYNNEI. This CDR3 region has 15 residues. V lost 0 bases to trimming and J lost 5 bases, with 13 bases between them. The CDR3 DNA follows: TGTGCCAGCAGTGAAGCGGCTCTAGAGGGGGAGACCCAGTACTTC. It is translated as CASSEAALEGETQYF.

The chain recombines TRBV4-1 with TRBJ1-5, with TRBD1 matching 11 bases. Germline CDR1 MGHRA, CDR2 YSYEKL. The length of the CDR3 is 16 residues. V lost 3 bases and J lost 6; bases outside the gene matches: 7. CDR3 in DNA: TGCGCCAGCAGCCAGAGTGGACAGGGGGCTGGTCAGCCCCAGCATTTT. It specifies CASSQSGQGAGQPQHF.

The V call is TRBV9, the J call TRBJ1-3; D may be TRBD1 (5 bases). The CDR3 contains 13 residues. Germline values: CDR1 SGDLS, CDR2 YYNGEE. Deletions cut 3 bases from V and 8 bases from J, with 12 bases between. Written as DNA, the CDR3 is TGTGCCAGCAGCGGCCCGGCGGGGGACACCATATATTTT. The encoded protein is CASSGPAGDTIYF.

This sequence joins TRBV10-1 and TRBJ2-3; no definite D call. V lost 3 bases, J lost 6 bases, and 10 bases lay in between. Germline V CDR1 and CDR2: WNHNN, SYGVQD (reference sequence). The CDR3 length is 13 residues. The CDR3 DNA follows: TGCGCCAGCAGTGAAAGGTGGCCGGATACGCAGTATTTT. The encoded protein is CASSERWPDTQYF.

This clone was picked up a small number of times. The chain carries TRBV28 and TRBJ2-7, with TRBD2 as a possible D gene (6 bases). The CDR3 is 14 residues long. Deletions cut 3 bases from V and 1 base from J, with 10 bases between. Per germline, CDR1 MDHEN and CDR2 SYDVKM. CDR3 sequence (DNA): TGTGCCAGCAGTTTTGGAGGGACTTCCTACGAGCAGTACTTC. Its protein product is CASSFGGTSYEQYF.

This sequence joins TRBV18 and TRBJ2-5; 9 bases line up with TRBD1. V trimming: 2 bases; J trimming: 4 bases; junction bases outside the gene matches: 2. Looked up from germline, CDR1 is KGHSH and CDR2 is LQKENI. CDR3 length: 14 amino acids. CDR3 protein: CASSPKTGGETQYF. The CDR3 nucleotides read TGTGCCAGCTCACCAAAGACAGGGGGAGAGACCCAGTACTTC.

The V gene is TRBV4-1, the J gene TRBJ2-3; D remains unclear. The CDR3 contains 12 residues. In germline, CDR1 is MGHRA, CDR2 YSYEKL. Trimming cost V 1 base and J 5 bases, with 4 bases left between them. CDR3 region: CASSQVGDTQYF. The CDR3 coding sequence is TGCGCCAGCAGCCAAGTTGGAGATACGCAGTATTTT.

V is TRBV7-2 and J is TRBJ2-3; 8 bases fit TRBD1. The CDR3 runs to 15 residues. From germline, CDR1 is SGHTA and CDR2 FQGNSA. The V and J ends lost 3 bases and 4 bases, in that order; junction bases with no gene match: 6. The CDR3 protein is CASSFGQGGPDTQYF. CDR3 in DNA: TGTGCCAGCAGCTTTGGACAGGGTGGTCCAGATACGCAGTATTTT.

On this clone: At the DNA level, this CDR3 is encoded by other sequences in the same sample as well. The genes are TRBV5-1 and TRBJ1-2; the D is unclear. Germline CDR1 reads SGHRS; CDR2 reads YFSETQ. The CDR3 loop spans 13 amino acids. V lost 0 bases, J lost 2 bases, and 5 bases lay in between. The CDR3 spells CASSLEGNYGYTF. As DNA, the CDR3 is TGCGCCAGCAGCTTGGAAGGGAACTATGGCTACACCTTC.

The chain couples TRBV18 to TRBJ2-7; perhaps TRBD1 as D (5 bases). CDR3 length: 13 residues. Trimming removed 4 bases at V and 5 bases at J, with 12 bases between. Germline CDR1 and CDR2: KGHSH and LQKENI. CDR3 protein: CASSQQDSHEQYF. The CDR3, as DNA: TGTGCCAGCTCACAGCAAGACAGCCACGAGCAGTACTTC.

This sequence joins TRBV29-1 and TRBJ2-1; TRBD2 aligns across 7 bases. The CDR3 runs 14 residues. The germline gives CDR1 SQVTM, CDR2 ANQGSEA. Trimming removed 7 bases from V and 6 bases from J; junction bases left unmatched: 12. The CDR3 sequence is CSALGQRGRNEQFF. CDR3 nucleotides: TGCAGCGCCCTAGGTCAGCGGGGCCGCAATGAGCAGTTCTTC.

This rearrangement joins TRBV28 to TRBJ2-7; D unresolved. From germline, CDR1 is MDHEN and CDR2 SYDVKM. The CDR3 totals 13 residues. V lost 7 bases and J 0 bases, leaving 10 bases between the germline ends. Here the CDR3 reads CASIVSGSYEQYF. CDR3 sequence (DNA): TGTGCCAGCATTGTATCGGGCTCCTACGAGCAGTACTTC.

The chain joins TRBV11-2 to TRBJ2-3, with D perhaps TRBD2 (7 bases). The V and J ends lost 5 bases and 4 bases respectively, with 16 bases between them. The CDR3 extends over 15 amino acids. The germline CDR1 and CDR2 sequences are SGHAT and FQNNGV. As DNA, the CDR3 is TGTGCCAGCAGCCTGAGGGGGGGGTACTCAGATACGCAGTATTTT. As protein: CASSLRGGYSDTQYF.

The gene calls are TRBV7-8 and TRBJ2-2; the D gene could be TRBD1 or TRBD2 (5 bases each). Germline V lookup: CDR1 SGHVS, CDR2 FQNEAQ. V was trimmed by 0 bases and J by 7 bases, leaving 9 bases between them. The CDR3 totals 14 residues. The CDR3 DNA is TGTGCCAGCAGCTTAGCAGGGGCGGGCGGGGAGCTGTTTTTT. As protein: CASSLAGAGGELFF.